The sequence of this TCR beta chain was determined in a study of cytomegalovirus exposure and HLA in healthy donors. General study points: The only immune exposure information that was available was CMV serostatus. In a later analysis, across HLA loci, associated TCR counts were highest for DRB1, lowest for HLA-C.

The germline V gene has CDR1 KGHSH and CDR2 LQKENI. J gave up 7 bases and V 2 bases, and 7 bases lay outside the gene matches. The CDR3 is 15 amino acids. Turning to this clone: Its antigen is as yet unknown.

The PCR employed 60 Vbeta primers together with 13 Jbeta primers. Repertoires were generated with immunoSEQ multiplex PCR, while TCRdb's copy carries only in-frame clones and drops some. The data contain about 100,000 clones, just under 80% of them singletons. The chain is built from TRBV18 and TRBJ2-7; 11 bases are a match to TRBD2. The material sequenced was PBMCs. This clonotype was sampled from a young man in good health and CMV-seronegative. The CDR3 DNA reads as TGTGCCAGCTCACCAAGGCTAGCGGGAGGAGATGAGCAGTACTTC. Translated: CASSPRLAGGDEQYF.